A selection of T cell receptor beta chains follows, all from one sample in a study of PD-1 blockade in classical Hodgkin lymphoma. Generated by immunoSEQ multiplex PCR, the TCRdb table keeps only in-frame clones and is missing some. The sample comprises about 150,000 clones, approximately 72% of which are singletons, and roughly 9.8% rests with the top ten. The sample here was peripheral blood mononuclear cells (PBMCs), taken before the second cycle of nivolumab. The receptor set was obtained from a human donor with classical Hodgkin lymphoma. Each CDR3 is given with its conserved first and last residue. The D gene is left open where the match is weak. Clone size appears in some rows only: once, few, many, or a class for an expanded clone.

J gene: TRBJ2-7
V gene: TRBV2
clone size: .
D gene: .
CDR3 protein: CASTPPERGRMIPSYEQYF
CDR3 DNA: TGTGCCAGCACTCCACCGGAACGGGGGCGCATGATACCCTCCTACGAGCAGTACTTC

J gene: TRBJ2-7
V gene: TRBV28
clone size: .
D gene: .
CDR3 protein: CATEAIAAAHEQYF
CDR3 DNA: TGTGCCACAGAGGCGATAGCCGCCGCCCACGAGCAGTACTTC

J gene: TRBJ2-5
V gene: TRBV21-1
clone size: .
D gene: .
CDR3 protein: CASSKRGDILAGETQYF
CDR3 DNA: TGTGCCAGCAGCAAACGCGGGGACATCCTAGCAGGAGAGACCCAGTACTTC

J gene: TRBJ2-3
V gene: TRBV7-2
clone size: .
D gene: TRBD2
CDR3 protein: CASSLGTAGGDTQYF
CDR3 DNA: TGTGCCAGCAGCTTAGGTACAGCGGGAGGGGATACGCAGTATTTT

J gene: TRBJ2-2
V gene: TRBV5-1
clone size: many
D gene: .
CDR3 protein: CASSLSGTGELFF
CDR3 DNA: TGCGCCAGCAGCTTGAGCGGCACCGGGGAGCTGTTTTTT

J gene: TRBJ2-3
V gene: TRBV28
clone size: few
D gene: .
CDR3 protein: CASSLGRRVDTQYF
CDR3 DNA: TGTGCCAGCAGTTTAGGACGAAGGGTAGATACGCAGTATTTT

J gene: TRBJ2-1
V gene: TRBV19
clone size: few
D gene: TRBD2
CDR3 protein: CASSMRPRGEVNEQFF
CDR3 DNA: TGTGCCAGTAGTATGCGGCCACGGGGGGAGGTCAATGAGCAGTTCTTC

J gene: TRBJ1-2
V gene: TRBV18
clone size: .
D gene: TRBD1
CDR3 protein: CASSPPDRVGLGYTF
CDR3 DNA: TGTGCCAGCTCACCTCCCGACAGGGTGGGATTAGGCTACACCTTC

J gene: TRBJ2-7
V gene: TRBV28
clone size: .
D gene: .
CDR3 protein: CASSRYIARSSYEQYF
CDR3 DNA: TGTGCCAGCAGTCGATACATTGCCAGGAGCTCCTACGAGCAGTACTTC

J gene: TRBJ1-4
V gene: TRBV5-5
clone size: .
D gene: .
CDR3 protein: CASSLTTLLEEKLFF
CDR3 DNA: TGTGCCAGCAGTTTGACGACACTCCTCGAGGAAAAACTGTTTTTT

J gene: TRBJ1-6
V gene: TRBV13
clone size: .
D gene: .
CDR3 protein: CASSLGLGIGNSPLHF
CDR3 DNA: TGTGCCAGCAGCTTAGGCCTAGGAATCGGTAATTCACCCCTCCACTTT

J gene: TRBJ1-2
V gene: TRBV18
clone size: .
D gene: .
CDR3 protein: CASSLGQLDGYTF
CDR3 DNA: TGTGCCAGCTCACTGGGACAATTGGATGGCTACACCTTC

J gene: TRBJ2-3
V gene: TRBV18
clone size: .
D gene: .
CDR3 protein: CASSPVGQPTDTQYF
CDR3 DNA: TGTGCCAGCTCACCGGTCGGACAGCCCACAGATACGCAGTATTTT

J gene: TRBJ2-3
V gene: TRBV5-1
clone size: .
D gene: TRBD2
CDR3 protein: CASSSRLAGFTDTQYF
CDR3 DNA: TGCGCCAGCAGTTCAAGACTAGCGGGATTCACAGATACGCAGTATTTT

J gene: TRBJ1-5
V gene: TRBV28
clone size: .
D gene: .
CDR3 protein: CASSLQGWSDQPQHF
CDR3 DNA: TGTGCCAGCAGTTTGCAGGGATGGAGTGATCAGCCCCAGCATTTT

J gene: TRBJ1-5
V gene: TRBV5-1
clone size: .
D gene: .
CDR3 protein: CASSLVGNQPQHF
CDR3 DNA: TGCGCCAGCAGCTTGGTGGGGAACCAGCCCCAGCATTTT

J gene: TRBJ1-6
V gene: TRBV6-5
clone size: .
D gene: .
CDR3 protein: CASSYGWGGSNSPLHF
CDR3 DNA: TGTGCCAGCAGTTACGGGTGGGGGGGCAGTAATTCACCCCTCCACTTT

J gene: TRBJ2-7
V gene: TRBV10-3
clone size: few
D gene: .
CDR3 protein: CAISLRQVNYEQYF
CDR3 DNA: TGTGCCATCAGTCTACGACAGGTGAACTACGAGCAGTACTTC

J gene: TRBJ1-2
V gene: TRBV6-5
clone size: .
D gene: .
CDR3 protein: CASSLTSIYGYTF
CDR3 DNA: TGTGCCAGCAGTCTTACCTCAATCTATGGCTACACCTTC

J gene: TRBJ1-5
V gene: TRBV5-1
clone size: .
D gene: .
CDR3 protein: CASSLGWRDQPQHF
CDR3 DNA: TGCGCCAGCAGCTTGGGCTGGAGGGATCAGCCCCAGCATTTT

J gene: TRBJ2-3
V gene: TRBV7-2
clone size: .
D gene: .
CDR3 protein: CASSIPGRDTQYF
CDR3 DNA: TGTGCCAGCAGCATCCCCGGGAGAGATACGCAGTATTTT

J gene: TRBJ2-7
V gene: TRBV5-6
clone size: once
D gene: TRBD1
CDR3 protein: CASSSDPGQVTYEQYF
CDR3 DNA: TGTGCCAGCAGCTCCGACCCGGGACAGGTCACCTACGAGCAGTACTTC

J gene: TRBJ1-6
V gene: TRBV10-3
clone size: .
D gene: TRBD1
CDR3 protein: CAISHGTGLNSPLHF
CDR3 DNA: TGTGCCATCAGTCACGGGACAGGGCTTAATTCACCCCTCCACTTT

J gene: TRBJ1-5
V gene: TRBV19
clone size: .
D gene: .
CDR3 protein: CASSIGHDSNQPQHF
CDR3 DNA: TGTGCCAGTAGTATTGGACACGATAGCAATCAGCCCCAGCATTTT